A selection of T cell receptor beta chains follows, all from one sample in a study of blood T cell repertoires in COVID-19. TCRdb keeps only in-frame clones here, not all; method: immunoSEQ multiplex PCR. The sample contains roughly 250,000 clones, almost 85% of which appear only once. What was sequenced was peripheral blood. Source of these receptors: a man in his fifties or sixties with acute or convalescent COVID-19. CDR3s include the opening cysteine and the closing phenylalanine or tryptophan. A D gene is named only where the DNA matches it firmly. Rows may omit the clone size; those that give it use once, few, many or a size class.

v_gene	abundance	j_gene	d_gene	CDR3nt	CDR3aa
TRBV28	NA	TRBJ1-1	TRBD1	TGTGCCAGCAGTTCAAACCGGGACAGGGTCACTGAAGCTTTCTTT	CASSSNRDRVTEAFF
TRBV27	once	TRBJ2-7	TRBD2	TGTGCCAGCAGTCCTGGGACTAGCGGGCGTGCCTACGAGCAGTACTTC	CASSPGTSGRAYEQYF
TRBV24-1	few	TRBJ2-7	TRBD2	TGTGCCACCAGTGATGGGGGGGTCTACGAGCAGTACTTC	CATSDGGVYEQYF
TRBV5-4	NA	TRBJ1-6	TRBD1	TGTGCCAGCAGCCGCCGGGACAGGGAATACTCACCCCTCCACTTT	CASSRRDREYSPLHF
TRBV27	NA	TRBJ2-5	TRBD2	TGTGCCAGCGGGAGCGGGAGGGGGGAGACCCAGTACTTC	CASGSGRGETQYF
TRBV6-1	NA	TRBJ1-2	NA	TGTGCCAGCAGTACCCCTCCAGGGATTAGCTACACCTTC	CASSTPPGISYTF
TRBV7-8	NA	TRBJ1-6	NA	TGTGCCAGCAAAGATTTGAATAAGCTAAATTCACCCCTCCACTTT	CASKDLNKLNSPLHF
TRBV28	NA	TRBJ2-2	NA	TGTGCCAGCAGAGGGACACTTATCTCCGGGGAGCTGTTTTTT	CASRGTLISGELFF
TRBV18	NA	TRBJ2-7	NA	TGTGCCAGCTCACCACCGACAGACAATCAGCAGTACTTC	CASSPPTDNQQYF
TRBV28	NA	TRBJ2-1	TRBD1	TGTGCCAGCAGTGCGGGACAGGCGCCCACGGATGAGCAGTTCTTC	CASSAGQAPTDEQFF
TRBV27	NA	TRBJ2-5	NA	TGTGCCAGCAGTTTATCGGCAGGCCAAGAGACCCAGTACTTC	CASSLSAGQETQYF
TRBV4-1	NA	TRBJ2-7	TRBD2	TGCGCCAGCAGCCAAGTTTCGGGAGGTGCAGGGAGCTCCTACGAGCAGTACTTC	CASSQVSGGAGSSYEQYF
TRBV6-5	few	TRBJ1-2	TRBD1	TGTGCCAGCAGTTTCGACAGACAGGGAGGAGGCTACACCTTC	CASSFDRQGGGYTF
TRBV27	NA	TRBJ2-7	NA	TGTGCCAGCAGTTTTGCCGACTGGAAAACCTACGAGCAGTACTTC	CASSFADWKTYEQYF
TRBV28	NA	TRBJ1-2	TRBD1	TGTGCCAGCAGATTGTCACGGGACAGGGTTGACGGCTACACCTTC	CASRLSRDRVDGYTF
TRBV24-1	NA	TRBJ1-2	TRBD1	TGTGCCACCAGTGATCTACCCCGCCCGGGGGACAGGGGCAAGGATGGCTACACCTTC	CATSDLPRPGDRGKDGYTF
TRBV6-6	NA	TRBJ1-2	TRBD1	TGTGCCAGCAGTTCACAGGGGTATCATGGCTACACCTTC	CASSSQGYHGYTF
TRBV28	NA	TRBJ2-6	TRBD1	TGTGCCAGCAGAAGGGACAGGGCTCCCTCTGGGGCCAACGTCCTGACTTTC	CASRRDRAPSGANVLTF
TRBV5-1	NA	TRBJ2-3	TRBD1	TGCGCCAGCAGCCCCGGACAGGTTAGCACAGATACGCAGTATTTT	CASSPGQVSTDTQYF
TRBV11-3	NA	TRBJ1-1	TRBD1	TGTGCCAGCAGCTCCGACAGGGGGCGTACGGCTTTCTTT	CASSSDRGRTAFF
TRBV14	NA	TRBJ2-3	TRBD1	TGTGCCAGCAGCCGGAGACAGGGGGGCGCAGATACGCAGTATTTT	CASSRRQGGADTQYF
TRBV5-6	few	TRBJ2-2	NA	TGTGCCAGCAGCAGTCGGGGATTCGGGACCGGGGAGCTGTTTTTT	CASSSRGFGTGELFF
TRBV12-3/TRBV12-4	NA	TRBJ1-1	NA	TGTGCCAGCAGTTTGTCCCAGGACACTGAAGCTTTCTTT	CASSLSQDTEAFF
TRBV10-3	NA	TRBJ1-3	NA	TGTGCCATCACGGCAGGTAGCTCTGGAAACACCATATATTTT	CAITAGSSGNTIYF
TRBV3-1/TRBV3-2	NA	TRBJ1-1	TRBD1	TGTGCCAGCAGCCTCTTACAGGGGGTGAACACTGAAGCTTTCTTT	CASSLLQGVNTEAFF
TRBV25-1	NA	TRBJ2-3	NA	TGTGCCAGCAGTAACCCAGTCCACCCCACAGATACGCAGTATTTT	CASSNPVHPTDTQYF